This TCR beta chain comes out of a study of control samples from healthy donors and cancer patients. Clones were sequenced by immunoSEQ multiplex PCR, and TCRdb holds only the in-frame ones, with some missing. Seen here are under 150,000 clones, 93% observed once, and the top ten hold 1.7%. The material sequenced was PBMCs. This receptor was identified in a man aged 50-59 years with head and neck cancer.

The CDR3 DNA follows: TGTGCCAGCAGAGGCGGGGGCGGGGTAAGGGGCTACACCTTC. It specifies CASRGGGGVRGYTF. The V gene is TRBV27, the J gene TRBJ1-2; TRBD1 is a possible D gene (6 bases). Between the trimmed V and J ends, which lost 6 bases and 8 bases, there was a span of 19 bases. The CDR3 runs 14 residues. The germline CDR1 and CDR2 sequences are MNHEY and SMNVEV (reference sequence).